These 18 T cell receptor beta chains originate from one sample sequenced in a study of blood T cell repertoires in COVID-19. Only in-frame clones appear in the TCRdb table, and some are missing; sequencing was by immunoSEQ multiplex PCR. The sample yields approximately 33,000 clones, about 88% seen once. Sequencing was performed on peripheral blood. These receptors all stem from a man aged 65 to 79 with acute or convalescent COVID-19.

This clone was found once. The V gene is TRBV7-2, the J gene TRBJ1-1; TRBD1 matches 11 bases. Germline lookup yields CDR1 SGHTA and CDR2 FQGNSA. The CDR3 length is 15 residues. The J segment lost 7 bases and the V segment lost 2 bases, leaving 6 bases of the junction unmatched. The CDR3 protein is CASSLTGQGALEAFF. The CDR3 bases are TGTGCCAGCAGCTTAACTGGACAGGGGGCTCTTGAAGCTTTCTTT.

V gene TRBV6-2 or TRBV6-3 combines with J gene TRBJ2-3; TRBD2 agrees at 8 bases. CDR1 MNHEY and CDR2 SVGEGT come from the germline V gene. Germline trimming cut 5 bases from V and 1 base from J; bases unmatched to any gene: 8. The CDR3 contains 16 residues. The CDR3 DNA sequence: TGTGCCAGCAGTGGGCCCCTCGGGAGGGGCACAGATACGCAGTATTTT. This translates into CASSGPLGRGTDTQYF.

The rearrangement links TRBV29-1 to TRBJ2-1; D remains ambiguous. The CDR3 is made up of 12 amino acids. CDR1 is SQVTM, CDR2 ANQGSEA, per germline. Trimming cost V 8 bases and J 4 bases, with 12 bases left between them. In nucleotides, the CDR3 is TGCAGCACCCAGGAAGATTACAATGAGCAGTTCTTC. Translated: CSTQEDYNEQFF.

The J gene is TRBJ1-5, the V gene TRBV7-9; tentative D call: TRBD1 (5 bases). Trimming pared 5 bases from V and 2 bases from J, leaving 13 bases between. Germline CDR1 reads SEHNR; CDR2 reads FQNEAQ (reference sequence). The CDR3 is 15 residues long. The CDR3 protein is CASSAQGGGNQPQHF. The CDR3 nucleotides are TGTGCCAGCAGCGCCCAGGGAGGGGGCAATCAGCCCCAGCATTTT.

This clone appeared once. The chain combines TRBV19 with TRBJ2-2, with 10 bases fitting TRBD2. Germline V gene lookup returns CDR1 LNHDA and CDR2 SQIVND (reference sequence). The ends lost 3 bases at V and 6 bases at J; junction bases unmatched: 4. There are 15 residues in the CDR3. The CDR3 coding sequence is TGTGCCAGTAGTATTCTAGCGGGAGATGCCGGGGAGCTGTTTTTT. Translation gives CASSILAGDAGELFF.

In this sample, this clone turned up once. The genes are TRBV1 and TRBJ1-5. TRBV1 has pseudogene status. CDR3 length: 14 amino acids. CDR3 loop: CTSSQDRGSQPQHF. The DNA of the CDR3 is TGCACCAGCAGCCAAGATCGAGGGTCCCAGCCCCAGCATTTT.

The rearrangement joins TRBV5-1 to TRBJ2-1, with D perhaps TRBD2 (6 bases). Trimming left V 0 bases short and J 9 bases short, with 16 bases between. The V gene's germline CDR1 is SGHRS and CDR2 YFSETQ. This CDR3 region has 15 residues. CDR3 residues: CASSLGTTVKSEQFF. CDR3 in DNA: TGCGCCAGCAGCTTGGGGACTACCGTGAAGTCTGAGCAGTTCTTC. The whole variable domain, remainder taken from reference TRBV5-1 and TRBJ2-1, is KAGVTQTPRYLIKTRGQQVTLSCSPISGHRSVSWYQQTPGQGLQFLFEYFSETQRNKGNFPGRFSGRQFSNSRSEMNVSTLELGDSALYLCASSLGTTVKSEQFFGPGTRLTVL.

The gene calls are TRBV5-4 and TRBJ1-2, with 9 nucleotides matching TRBD1. Germline V gene lookup returns CDR1 SGHNT and CDR2 YYREEE (reference sequence). There are 16 residues in the CDR3. The J segment lost 2 bases and the V segment lost 4 bases, leaving 9 bases of the junction unmatched. CDR3 in amino acids: CASSQGTGRGNYGYTF. The CDR3 DNA is TGTGCCAGCAGCCAGGGGACAGGGAGAGGGAACTATGGCTACACCTTC.

This chain joins TRBV3-1 (or the pseudogene TRBV3-2) and TRBJ1-2, with D uncertain. CDR1 and CDR2 (germline): LGHDT, YNNKEL (reference sequence). The CDR3 length is 12 residues. V lost 4 bases to trimming and J lost 8 bases, with 11 bases between them. CDR3 sequence reads: CASSLPGVGYTF. The CDR3 DNA is TGTGCCAGCAGCCTCCCCGGGGTGGGCTACACCTTC.

The table lists this clone with a few counts. The rearrangement joins TRBV21-1 to TRBJ2-7; the table's TRBD1 call for D was not verified on the DNA. TRBV21-1 is termed a pseudogene. The CDR3 length is 14 residues. For the CDR3, the DNA is TGTGCCAGCAGCAACAGGGGAGAGCACTACGAGCAGTACTTC. Translating it yields CASSNRGEHYEQYF.

CDR3 sequence: CASSYSETGVYVLTF. As DNA, the CDR3 is TGTGCCAGCAGTTACTCCGAGACAGGGGTTTACGTCCTGACTTTC. This chain uses TRBV6-2 or TRBV6-3 with TRBJ2-6, with 8 bases aligning to TRBD1. V was clipped by 0 bases and J by 11 bases; unmatched bases: 6. Per the germline V gene, CDR1 is MNHEY and CDR2 is SVGEGT. This CDR3 is built from 15 residues.

J is TRBJ2-2 and V is TRBV6-2 or TRBV6-3; possible D gene TRBD1, 6 bases. This CDR3 is built from 17 residues. In germline, CDR1 is MNHEY, CDR2 SVGEGT. Trimming removed 5 bases from V and 4 bases from J, with 20 bases in between. The chain's CDR3 is CASSTLRGPYGTGELFF. CDR3 bases: TGTGCCAGCAGTACGCTCAGGGGTCCCTACGGCACCGGGGAGCTGTTTTTT.

The chain carries TRBV4-3 and TRBJ2-3; D unresolved. The ends were cut back, 0 bases at V and 2 bases at J, with 6 bases in the middle. Per germline, CDR1 LGHNA and CDR2 YSLEER. The CDR3 loop spans 14 amino acids. As DNA, the CDR3 is TGCGCCAGCAGCCAAGATGCGTACACAGATACGCAGTATTTT. Amino acids: CASSQDAYTDTQYF.

This rearrangement joins TRBV20-1 to TRBJ1-2, with a tentative D call TRBD1 (5 bases). Germline values: CDR1 DFQATT, CDR2 SNEGSKA (reference sequence). V dropped 5 bases and J dropped 4 bases, with 8 bases sitting between them. The CDR3 length is 11 residues. The CDR3 protein is CSAATAYGYTF. Here the CDR3 DNA reads TGCAGTGCTGCGACAGCCTATGGCTACACCTTC.

The chain uses TRBV28 and TRBJ2-7; no clear D gene. The V and J ends lost 4 bases and 4 bases respectively, with 8 bases between them. Germline CDR1 MDHEN, CDR2 SYDVKM. The CDR3 length is 12 residues. CDR3 in amino acids: CASSSPRYEQYF. As DNA, the CDR3 is TGTGCCAGCAGTTCACCGAGGTACGAGCAGTACTTC.

V gene TRBV6-2 or TRBV6-3 combines with J gene TRBJ2-3; tentatively, D is TRBD2 (5 bases). Germline V gene sequence: CDR1 MNHEY, CDR2 SVGEGT. Trimming stripped 2 bases from V and 5 bases from J, with 14 bases between. This CDR3 has 15 amino acids. CDR3 in amino acids: CASSYPGPRGDTQYF. The CDR3 DNA sequence: TGTGCCAGCAGTTACCCTGGGCCTCGGGGAGATACGCAGTATTTT.

The chain joins TRBV5-4 to TRBJ1-4; TRBD1 agrees at 8 bases. Trimming removed 4 bases from V and 8 bases from J; junction bases left unmatched: 7. Germline V gene data show CDR1 as SGHNT and CDR2 as YYREEE (reference sequence). The CDR3 extends over 14 amino acids. The CDR3 region has the DNA TGTGCCAGCAGCCGACAGGGGCGAGGGGAAAAACTGTTTTTT. As protein: CASSRQGRGEKLFF.

This sequence joins TRBV3-1 (or the pseudogene TRBV3-2) and TRBJ1-1; the match to TRBD1 covers 11 bases. The V gene end was trimmed by 4 bases and the J gene end by 4 bases; junction bases not matched to a gene: 5. Looked up from germline, CDR1 is LGHDT and CDR2 is YNNKEL (reference sequence). There are 15 residues in the CDR3. The CDR3 sequence is CASSPTGTGGTEAFF. The DNA of the CDR3 is TGTGCCAGCAGCCCAACAGGGACAGGGGGCACTGAAGCTTTCTTT.